These 18 T cell receptor beta chains were all obtained from the same sample, sequenced in a study of CD8+CD57+ T cells in acquired aplastic anemia. Patients sequenced had flow cytometry evidence of CD8+CD57+ cell expansion. Genomic DNA served as template for TCR beta VDJ and CDR3 profiling. MiXCR, applied by TCRdb to the reads, yields one record per CDR3 protein. The data hold some 170,000 distinct CDR3 sequences, with around 63% observed a single time. Specimen: sorted CD4+, CD8+, or CD8+CD57+ T cells (not recorded which) from PBMCs. The source is a human donor with aplastic anemia.

The chain joins TRBV10-1 to TRBJ2-7; TRBD2 might be the D (5 bases). This CDR3 has 15 residues. CDR1 is WNHNN, CDR2 SYGVQD, per germline (reference sequence). With 0 bases removed from V and 3 bases from J, the gap between germline ends came to 12 bases. The CDR3 sequence is CASSESRVRHYEQYF. CDR3 bases: TGCGCCAGCAGTGAGTCGAGGGTGCGGCACTACGAGCAGTACTTC.

With regard to this clonotype: A much larger clone differs by one base, so this may be a read error. This chain joins TRBV6-1 and TRBJ2-7; D remains unclear. This CDR3 contains 15 residues. Trimming shortened V by 2 bases and J by 3 bases, and 14 bases separated the two germline ends. Germline CDR1 MNHNS, CDR2 SASEGT. The chain's CDR3 is CASSEWGSRLYEQYF. The CDR3, as DNA: TGTGCCAGCAGTGAATGGGGTAGTAGACTCTACGAGCAGTACTTC.

This clonotype has a handful of counts. The chain recombines TRBV20-1 with TRBJ1-1, with a tentative D call TRBD1 (5 bases). The germline gives CDR1 DFQATT, CDR2 SNEGSKA (reference sequence). The CDR3 loop spans 14 amino acids. Trimming stripped 4 bases from V and 7 bases from J, with 19 bases between. CDR3 loop: CSAKSGRDPGEAFF. DNA of the CDR3: TGCAGTGCTAAGTCGGGCAGGGACCCCGGTGAAGCTTTCTTT.

This clonotype was seen a few times. The chain employs TRBV7-6 and TRBJ2-7; no definite D call. Looked up from germline, CDR1 is SGHVS and CDR2 is FNYEAQ. The CDR3 has 12 amino acids. V was clipped by 1 base and J by 5 bases, with 6 bases between them. DNA for the CDR3: TGTGCCAGCAGCTTAGGTAGTAACGAGCAGTACTTC. This codes for CASSLGSNEQYF.

V and J are TRBV25-1 and TRBJ1-2; 10 positions agree with TRBD1. V gave up 6 bases and J gave up 5 bases; unmatched junction bases: 3. The CDR3 consists of 13 residues. Per the germline V gene, CDR1 is MGHDK and CDR2 is SYGVNS. CDR3 protein: CASRPGQGYGYTF. In nucleotides, the CDR3 is TGTGCCAGCAGGCCGGGACAGGGGTATGGCTACACCTTC.

Written as DNA, the CDR3 is TGTGCCACCCAGGGGGTAGGGGAGACCCAGTACTTC. Encoded protein: CATQGVGETQYF. This sequence joins TRBV2 and TRBJ2-5, with 7 bases aligning to TRBD1. The V gene's germline CDR1 is SNHLY and CDR2 FYNNEI. The CDR3 runs 12 residues. The trim removed 10 bases at V and 5 bases at J, leaving 7 bases unmatched.

This clonotype occurred a few times. The rearrangement joins TRBV7-2 to TRBJ2-7; a possible D gene is TRBD2 (5 bases). The V end was cut by 0 bases, the J end by 6 bases, with 9 bases between. Germline V gene data show CDR1 as SGHTA and CDR2 as FQGNSA. The length of the CDR3 is 13 residues. CDR3 nucleotide sequence: TGTGCCAGCAGCTTAGCGGCAGGAGGCGAGCAGTACTTC. The encoded protein is CASSLAAGGEQYF.

The chain joins TRBV7-3 to TRBJ1-1; D is uncertain. Trimming took 3 bases from V and 6 from J, leaving 8 bases between them. The CDR3 extends over 12 amino acids. The germline gives CDR1 SGHTA, CDR2 FQGTGA. The CDR3 bases are TGTGCCAGCAGCTTCACGAGGGCTGAAGCTTTCTTT. The encoded protein is CASSFTRAEAFF.

The genes are TRBV7-2 and TRBJ1-3; D call uncertain. V lost 0 bases and J lost 2, with 11 bases in between. Germline lookup yields CDR1 SGHTA and CDR2 FQGNSA. This CDR3 is 16 amino acids long. DNA of the CDR3: TGTGCCAGCAGCTTAGCGGGTGGGTCAGCTGGAAACACCATATATTTT. Protein product: CASSLAGGSAGNTIYF.

The V and J genes are TRBV29-1 and TRBJ1-3; D is uncertain. The CDR3 has 18 amino acids. The germline CDR1 and CDR2 sequences are SQVTM and ANQGSEA. The germline V and J ends were trimmed by 1 base and 0 bases, with 19 bases remaining between them. CDR3 nucleotides: TGCAGCGTTGAAGTACGGCAGTCGCAACCATACTCTGGAAACACCATATATTTT. It is translated as CSVEVRQSQPYSGNTIYF.

In this sample, this clonotype turned up many times. The rearrangement joins TRBV5-1 to TRBJ1-1, with unresolved D. The V gene's germline CDR1 is SGHRS and CDR2 YFSETQ. This CDR3 spans 12 amino acids. Trimming left V 7 bases short and J 6 bases short, with 13 bases between. CDR3 DNA sequence: TGCGCCAGCCGTTCGTTAGCGGCTGAAGCTTTCTTT. The encoded protein is CASRSLAAEAFF.

The rearrangement links TRBV7-2 to TRBJ2-1, with 9 bases fitting TRBD1. The CDR3 is made up of 17 amino acids. The V segment lost 6 bases and the J segment 6 bases; nucleotides outside the gene matches: 15. Germline CDR1 is SGHTA and CDR2 is FQGNSA. The CDR3 DNA reads TGTGCCAGCAGGACCTACAGGGGGCCTCCCTCAGTCAATGAGCAGTTCTTC. Protein sequence: CASRTYRGPPSVNEQFF.

V gene TRBV6-5 combines with J gene TRBJ2-5, with 10 bases lining up with TRBD1. Germline V gene lookup returns CDR1 MNHEY and CDR2 SVGAGI. After removal of 5 bases from V and 5 bases from J, the junction contained 14 bases not matched to a gene. This CDR3 contains 17 residues. The CDR3, as DNA: TGTGCCAGCAGTGAATTAGGGACAGGGGCTCCGGGGGAGACCCAGTACTTC. This translates into CASSELGTGAPGETQYF.

The chain has TRBV24-1 and TRBJ1-1, with D perhaps matching TRBD1 (5 bases). The CDR3 sequence is 14 residues long. CDR1 is KGHDR, CDR2 SFDVKD, per germline. V was pared by 5 bases and J by 0 bases, with 9 bases between. The CDR3, as DNA: TGTGCCACCAGTGGTTCGGGGGTGAACACTGAAGCTTTCTTT. Protein product: CATSGSGVNTEAFF.

The chain carries TRBV7-3 and TRBJ2-1, with 9 nucleotides matching TRBD1. CDR3 length equals 17 residues. Germline lookup yields CDR1 SGHTA and CDR2 FQGTGA. With V trimmed by 5 bases and J by 7 bases, 15 bases remained unmatched. CDR3 loop: CASSHPFRDREGNEQFF. CDR3 bases: TGTGCCAGCAGCCACCCCTTCCGGGACAGGGAGGGTAATGAGCAGTTCTTC.

The chain joins TRBV5-6 to TRBJ1-1; a weak D match, TRBD1 (5 bases). This CDR3 comprises 13 residues. Germline values: CDR1 SGHDT, CDR2 YYEEEE. V lost 2 bases and J 4 bases, leaving 9 bases between the germline ends. The CDR3 spells CASSFWGGTEAFF. The CDR3 nucleotides read TGTGCCAGCAGCTTTTGGGGCGGCACTGAAGCTTTCTTT.

The chain recombines TRBV10-2 with TRBJ2-7, with D tentatively TRBD1 (6 bases). The V and J ends lost 4 bases and 2 bases respectively, with 12 bases between them. CDR3 length: 14 residues. Germline CDR1 reads WSHSY; CDR2 reads SAAADI. The CDR3 bases are TGCGCCAGCAGTGCTTGGACAGCAGCCTACGAGCAGTACTTC. Translation: CASSAWTAAYEQYF.

The V and J genes are TRBV19 and TRBJ2-3; TRBD1 matches 7 bases. Germline loops: CDR1 LNHDA, CDR2 SQIVND (reference sequence). The CDR3 has 15 amino acids. V trimming: 6 bases; J trimming: 6 bases; junction bases outside the gene matches: 12. The CDR3 DNA sequence: TGTGCCAGTAGGGCACGGGACAGCGCTTCGGATACGCAGTATTTT. Translating gives CASRARDSASDTQYF.